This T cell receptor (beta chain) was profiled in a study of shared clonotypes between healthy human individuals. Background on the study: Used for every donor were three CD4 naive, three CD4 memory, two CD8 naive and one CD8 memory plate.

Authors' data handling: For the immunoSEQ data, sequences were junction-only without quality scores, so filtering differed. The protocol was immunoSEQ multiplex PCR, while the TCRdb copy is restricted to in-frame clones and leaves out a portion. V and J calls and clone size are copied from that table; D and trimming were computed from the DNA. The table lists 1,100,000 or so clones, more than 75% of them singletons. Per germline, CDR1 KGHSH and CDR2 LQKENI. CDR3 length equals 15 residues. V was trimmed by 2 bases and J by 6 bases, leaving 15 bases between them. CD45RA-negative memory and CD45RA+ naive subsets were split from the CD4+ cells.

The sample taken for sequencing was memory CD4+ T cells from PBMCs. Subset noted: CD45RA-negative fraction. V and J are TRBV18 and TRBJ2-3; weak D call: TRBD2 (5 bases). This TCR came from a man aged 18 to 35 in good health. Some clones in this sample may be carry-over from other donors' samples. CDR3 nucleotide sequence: TGTGCCAGCTCACCAGGAGGTCGGGGATCGGATACGCAGTATTTT. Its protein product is CASSPGGRGSDTQYF.